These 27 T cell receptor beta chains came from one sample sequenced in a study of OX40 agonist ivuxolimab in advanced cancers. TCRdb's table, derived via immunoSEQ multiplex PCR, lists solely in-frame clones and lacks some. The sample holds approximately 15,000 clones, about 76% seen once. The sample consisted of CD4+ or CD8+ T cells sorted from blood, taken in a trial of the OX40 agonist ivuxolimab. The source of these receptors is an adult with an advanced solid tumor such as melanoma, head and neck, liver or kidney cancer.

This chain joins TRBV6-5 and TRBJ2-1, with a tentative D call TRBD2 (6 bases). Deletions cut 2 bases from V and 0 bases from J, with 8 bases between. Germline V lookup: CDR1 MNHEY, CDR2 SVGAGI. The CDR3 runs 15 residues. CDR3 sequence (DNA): TGTGCCAGCAGTTACGGCGGGGTCTCCTACAATGAGCAGTTCTTC. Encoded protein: CASSYGGVSYNEQFF.

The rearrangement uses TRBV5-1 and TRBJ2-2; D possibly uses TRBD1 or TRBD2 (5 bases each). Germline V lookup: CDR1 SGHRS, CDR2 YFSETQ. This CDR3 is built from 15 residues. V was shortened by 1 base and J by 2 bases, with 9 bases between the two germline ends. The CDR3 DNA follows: TGCGCCAGCAGCTTGCTGGGGACCAACACCGGGGAGCTGTTTTTT. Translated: CASSLLGTNTGELFF.

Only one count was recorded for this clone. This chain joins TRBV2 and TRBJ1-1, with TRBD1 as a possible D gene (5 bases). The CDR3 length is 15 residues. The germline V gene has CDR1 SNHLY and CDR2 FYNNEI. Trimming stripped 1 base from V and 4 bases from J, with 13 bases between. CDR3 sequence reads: CASSEGRGVGTEAFF. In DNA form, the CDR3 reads TGTGCCAGCAGTGAAGGTAGGGGAGTTGGCACTGAAGCTTTCTTT.

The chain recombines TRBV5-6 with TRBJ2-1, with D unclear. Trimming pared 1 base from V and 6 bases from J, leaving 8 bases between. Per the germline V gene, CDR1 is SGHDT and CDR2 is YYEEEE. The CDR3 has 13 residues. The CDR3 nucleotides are TGTGCCAGCAGCTTGACCCCTGCCAATGAGCAGTTCTTC. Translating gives CASSLTPANEQFF.

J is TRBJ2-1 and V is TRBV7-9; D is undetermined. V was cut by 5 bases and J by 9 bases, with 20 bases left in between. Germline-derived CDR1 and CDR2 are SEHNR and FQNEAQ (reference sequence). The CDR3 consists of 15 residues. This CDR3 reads CASSPLGMSVGEQFF. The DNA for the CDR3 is TGTGCCAGCAGCCCCCTAGGGATGTCGGTTGGTGAGCAGTTCTTC.

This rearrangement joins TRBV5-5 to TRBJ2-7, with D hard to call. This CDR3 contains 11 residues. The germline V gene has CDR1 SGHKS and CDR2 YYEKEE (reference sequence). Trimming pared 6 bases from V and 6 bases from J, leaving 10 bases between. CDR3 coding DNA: TGTGCCAGCATCGTCGGGCTCGAGCAGTACTTC. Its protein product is CASIVGLEQYF.

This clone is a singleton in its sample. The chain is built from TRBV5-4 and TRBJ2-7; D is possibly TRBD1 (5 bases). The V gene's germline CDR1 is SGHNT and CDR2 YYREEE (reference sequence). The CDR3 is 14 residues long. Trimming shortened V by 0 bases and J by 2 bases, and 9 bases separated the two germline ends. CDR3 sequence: CASSLGAGPYEQYF. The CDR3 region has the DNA TGTGCCAGCAGCTTGGGAGCAGGGCCCTACGAGCAGTACTTC.

In DNA form, the CDR3 reads TGTGCCAGCAGCTTAGTTGAGACGGCGGGGCGATCCTACAATGAGCAGTTCTTC. This codes for CASSLVETAGRSYNEQFF. The chain employs TRBV11-2 and TRBJ2-1; possibly TRBD2 for D (6 bases). V was pared by 1 base and J by 1 base, with 17 bases between. The CDR3 contains 18 residues. CDR1 is SGHAT, CDR2 FQNNGV, per germline.

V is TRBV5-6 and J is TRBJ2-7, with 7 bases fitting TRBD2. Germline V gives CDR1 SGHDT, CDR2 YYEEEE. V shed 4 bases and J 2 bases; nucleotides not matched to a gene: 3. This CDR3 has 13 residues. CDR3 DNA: TGTGCCAGCAGCATAGGACTAGCCTACGAGCAGTACTTC. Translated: CASSIGLAYEQYF. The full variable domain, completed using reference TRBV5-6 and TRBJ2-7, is DAGVTQSPTHLIKTRGQQVTLRCSPKSGHDTVSWYQQALGQGPQFIFQYYEEEERQRGNFPDRFSGHQFPNYSSELNVNALLLGDSALYLCASSIGLAYEQYFGPGTRLTVT.

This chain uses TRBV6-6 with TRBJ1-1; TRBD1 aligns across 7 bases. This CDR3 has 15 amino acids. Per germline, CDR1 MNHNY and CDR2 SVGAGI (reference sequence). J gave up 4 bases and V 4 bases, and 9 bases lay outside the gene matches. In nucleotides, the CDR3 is TGTGCCAGCAGTTGGGGGACAGATTTTGGCACTGAAGCTTTCTTT. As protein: CASSWGTDFGTEAFF.

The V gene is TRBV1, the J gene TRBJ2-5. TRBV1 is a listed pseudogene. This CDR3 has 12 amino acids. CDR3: CTSSQERETQYF. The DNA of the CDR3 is TGCACCAGCAGCCAAGAACGAGAGACCCAGTACTTC.

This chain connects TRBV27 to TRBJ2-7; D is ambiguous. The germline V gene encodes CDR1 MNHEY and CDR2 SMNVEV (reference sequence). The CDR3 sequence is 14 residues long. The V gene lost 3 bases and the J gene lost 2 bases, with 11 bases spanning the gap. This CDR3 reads CASSLAVPAYEQYF. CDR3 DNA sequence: TGTGCCAGCAGTTTGGCGGTCCCGGCCTACGAGCAGTACTTC.

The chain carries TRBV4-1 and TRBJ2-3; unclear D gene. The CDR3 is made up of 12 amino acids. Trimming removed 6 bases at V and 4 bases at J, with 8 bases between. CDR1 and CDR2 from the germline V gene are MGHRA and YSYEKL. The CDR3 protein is CASSRTADTQYF. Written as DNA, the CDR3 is TGCGCCAGCAGTCGTACGGCAGATACGCAGTATTTT.

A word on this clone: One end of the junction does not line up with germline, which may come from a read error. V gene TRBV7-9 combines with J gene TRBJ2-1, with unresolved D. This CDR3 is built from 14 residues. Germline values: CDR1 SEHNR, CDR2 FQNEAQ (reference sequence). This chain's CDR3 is CASSLVLSFNEQFF. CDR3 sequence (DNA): TGTGCCAGCAGCTTAGTCTTGTCCTTCAATGAGCAGTTCTTC.

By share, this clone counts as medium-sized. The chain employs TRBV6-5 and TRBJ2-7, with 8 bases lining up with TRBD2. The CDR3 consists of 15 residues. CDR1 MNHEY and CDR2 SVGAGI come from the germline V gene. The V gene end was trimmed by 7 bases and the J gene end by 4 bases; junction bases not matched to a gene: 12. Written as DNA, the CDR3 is TGTGCCAGCACGGGGGGGAGGGCCTACTTTTACGAGCAGTACTTC. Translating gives CASTGGRAYFYEQYF.

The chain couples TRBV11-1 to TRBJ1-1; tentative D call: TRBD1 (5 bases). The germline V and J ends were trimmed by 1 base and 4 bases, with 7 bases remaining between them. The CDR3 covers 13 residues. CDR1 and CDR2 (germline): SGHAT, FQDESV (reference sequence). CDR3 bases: TGTGCCAGCAGCTTAGGACAGTCCACTGAAGCTTTCTTT. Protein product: CASSLGQSTEAFF.

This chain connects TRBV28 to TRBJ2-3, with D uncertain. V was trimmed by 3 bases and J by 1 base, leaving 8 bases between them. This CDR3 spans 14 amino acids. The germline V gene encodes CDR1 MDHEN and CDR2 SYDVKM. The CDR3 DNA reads TGTGCCAGCAGTTTTTTAAGCGGCACAGATACGCAGTATTTT. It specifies CASSFLSGTDTQYF. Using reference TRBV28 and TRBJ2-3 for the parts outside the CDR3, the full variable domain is DVKVTQSSRYLVKRTGEKVFLECVQDMDHENMFWYRQDPGLGLRLIYFSYDVKMKEKGDIPEGYSVSREKKERFSLILESASTNQTSMYLCASSFLSGTDTQYFGPGTRLTVL.

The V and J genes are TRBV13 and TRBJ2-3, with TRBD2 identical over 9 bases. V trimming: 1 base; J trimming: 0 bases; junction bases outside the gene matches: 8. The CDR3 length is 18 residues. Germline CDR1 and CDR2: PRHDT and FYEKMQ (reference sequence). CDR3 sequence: CASSLEAGGADSTDTQYF. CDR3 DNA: TGTGCCAGCAGCTTAGAGGCGGGAGGGGCTGATAGCACAGATACGCAGTATTTT.

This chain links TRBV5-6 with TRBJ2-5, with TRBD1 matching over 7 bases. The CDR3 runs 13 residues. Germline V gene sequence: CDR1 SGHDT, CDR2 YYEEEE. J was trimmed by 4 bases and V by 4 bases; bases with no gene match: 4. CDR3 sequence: CASSPGTAETQYF. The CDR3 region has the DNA TGTGCCAGCAGCCCCGGGACAGCAGAGACCCAGTACTTC.

CDR3 in amino acids: CAWSEVGGTEAFF. DNA of the CDR3: TGTGCCTGGAGTGAGGTCGGGGGGACTGAAGCTTTCTTT. The chain uses TRBV30 and TRBJ1-1, with D possibly TRBD1 on 5 matching bases. The V end lost 1 base, the J end lost 5 bases, and 11 bases lay between the germline ends. CDR3 length: 13 amino acids. Looked up from germline, CDR1 is GTSNPN and CDR2 is SVGIG (reference sequence).

For the CDR3, the DNA is TGCGCCAGCAGCCAAGATTTGACAGAACCGAGCTACACCTTC. Its protein product is CASSQDLTEPSYTF. The chain carries TRBV4-1 and TRBJ1-2; the D gene is possibly TRBD1 (5 bases). The CDR3 contains 14 residues. Germline V gene sequence: CDR1 MGHRA, CDR2 YSYEKL. V was pared by 0 bases and J by 9 bases, with 14 bases between.

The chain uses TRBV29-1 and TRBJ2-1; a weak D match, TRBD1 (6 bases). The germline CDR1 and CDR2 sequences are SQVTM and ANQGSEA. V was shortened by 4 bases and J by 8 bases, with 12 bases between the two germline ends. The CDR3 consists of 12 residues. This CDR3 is CSVAWTADEQFF. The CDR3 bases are TGCAGCGTTGCCTGGACAGCCGATGAGCAGTTCTTC.

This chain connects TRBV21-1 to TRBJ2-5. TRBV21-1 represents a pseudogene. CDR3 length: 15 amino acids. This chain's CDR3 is CASSKFGETQETQYF. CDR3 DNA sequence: TGTGCCAGCAGCAAATTTGGGGAAACACAAGAGACCCAGTACTTC.

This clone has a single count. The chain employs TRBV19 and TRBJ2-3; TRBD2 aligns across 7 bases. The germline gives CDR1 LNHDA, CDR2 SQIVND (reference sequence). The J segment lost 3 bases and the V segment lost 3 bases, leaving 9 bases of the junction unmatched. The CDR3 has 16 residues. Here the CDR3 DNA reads TGTGCCAGTAGTATCCTGGTGGGAGGGCCGACAGATACGCAGTATTTT. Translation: CASSILVGGPTDTQYF.

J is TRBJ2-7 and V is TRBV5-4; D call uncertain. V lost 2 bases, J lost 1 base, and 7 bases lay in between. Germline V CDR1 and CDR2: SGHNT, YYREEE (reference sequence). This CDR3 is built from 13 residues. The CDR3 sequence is CASSLDGSYEQYF. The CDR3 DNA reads TGTGCCAGCAGCTTAGACGGGTCCTACGAGCAGTACTTC.

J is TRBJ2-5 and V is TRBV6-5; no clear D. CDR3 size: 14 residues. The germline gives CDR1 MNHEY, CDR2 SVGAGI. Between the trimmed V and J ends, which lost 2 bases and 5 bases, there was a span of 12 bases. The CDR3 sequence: CASSYRVAPETQYF. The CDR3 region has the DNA TGTGCCAGCAGTTACCGGGTAGCCCCGGAGACCCAGTACTTC.

Here the CDR3 reads CASSMFAGGSYNEQFF. For the CDR3, the DNA is TGTGCCAGTAGTATGTTCGCAGGAGGCTCCTACAATGAGCAGTTCTTC. The rearrangement joins TRBV19 to TRBJ2-1; tentative D call: TRBD2 (5 bases). V was clipped by 3 bases and J by 0 bases, with 12 bases between them. The length of the CDR3 is 16 residues. Germline lookup yields CDR1 LNHDA and CDR2 SQIVND (reference sequence).